This TCR beta chain was sequenced during a study of identical twins. Findings and limits, study-wide: Twin pairs' shared out-of-frame alpha sequences were enriched in low generation probability. Interpretation of the results relied on cross-sectional statistical analysis and not on following the same donors. Excess twin sharing in beta out-of-frame sequences was weaker. Abundant beta clonotypes from cord blood had fewer insertions, unlike memory repertoires, which showed none.

CDR3 length equals 17 residues. The germline V and J ends were trimmed by 1 base and 0 bases, with 14 bases remaining between them. The germline gives CDR1 KGHSH, CDR2 LQKENI. This clonotype was found many times. Its antigen is not known. TCRdb fed the 5' RACE reads into MiXCR, producing one record per CDR3 protein. The sample lists approximately 410,000 distinct CDR3 sequences, less than 20% seen once, with approximately 12% in the top ten. The specimen sequenced was naive T cells sorted from blood. The V call is TRBV18, the J call TRBJ2-3; the D call may be TRBD1 or TRBD2 (5 bases each). The sequence came from a man aged 50 to 59 in good health. The CDR3 spells CASSPLRRDPSTDTQYF. CDR3 coding DNA: TGTGCCAGCTCACCACTCCGACGGGACCCGAGCACAGATACGCAGTATTTT.